What follows is one TCR beta chain and its context. It lacks a known antigen. Base qualities were left out, and no much larger clone turns up one base away. Other DNA sequences of this sample code for an identical CDR3. Healthy HIV-negative adults with no recently reported acute infections or vaccinations were included as donors. Every donor was a Caucasian adult living in Nashville, Tennessee, USA. CD4+ T cells were enriched through magnetic negative selection, after which naive cells were positively selected on CD45RA and the remaining negative fraction served as the memory subset. Blood was obtained by leukapheresis, after which PBMCs were separated by Ficoll-Histopaque density gradient centrifugation and cryopreserved in liquid nitrogen vapor phase. Analytical flow cytometry was used to check the purity and quantity of every magnetically sorted T cell population. Each sorted fraction had its genomic DNA isolated and then quantified by UV absorbance on a Nanodrop 2000c.

TCR CDR3 regions were amplified from genomic DNA by multiplex PCR using the deep immunoSEQ assay. Extracted genomic DNA from each cell subset was spread evenly across all wells of several immunoSEQ 96-well plates, with each plate serving as a replicate. For sorted subsets, each replicate PCR was loaded with roughly 200 ng genomic DNA, equivalent to 32,000 or so T cell genomes. Purified libraries were quantified with a Qubit 3.0 fluorometer, sized on a Bioanalyzer 2100, and re-quantified with the KAPA Library Quantification kit. A separate single-read 150-cycle Illumina NextSeq 550 flow cell was used to sequence each immunoSEQ 96-well plate. Turning to the authors' computational methods: Because only junctional sequences without quality scores were contained in the immunoSEQ output, filtering matching that applied to full-length reads could not be performed. To assign V/J genes and CDR3, sequences were annotated against IMGT germline references using PyIR, a Python wrapper for IgBLAST v1.9. Any read was removed if the V/J assignment was weak (E-value above 1e-6), the CDR3 was missing, or the read contained stop codons, out-of-frame junctions, or ambiguous translated residues. V3J clonotypes were defined as sequences sharing the same inferred V gene, J gene, and CDR3 amino acid sequence. The percentage overlap between two repertoires was calculated by dividing the number of shared unique clonotypes by the size of the smaller repertoire. RTK rarefaction, the Chao1 estimator, and Recon v2.1 estimates of unobserved clonotypes were used to assess repertoire richness. Generation probabilities were computed with OLGA for all TCRbeta clonotypes obtained by the gDNA method from several donors. As stored in TCRdb, this immuneACCESS dataset retains in-frame rearrangements with V and J assigned. A fraction of the clones does not appear; measured against another copy, unresolved V genes explain less than half of the discrepancy, and the remainder lacks a known reason. D and trimming were read from the DNA, whereas the V and J calls and clone size are those reported in that table. The sample table contains more than 1 million clones; only one count was recorded for approximately 78% of them. The ten largest clones take up more than 0.5% of the sample.

Including cysteine and phenylalanine, the CDR3 has 15 amino acids. The entry retains the CDR3 DNA only, 45 bases that are in frame from base 1. V and J lose 0 bases and 2 bases, and a span of 8 bases separates them. According to the germline V gene, CDR1 reads SGDLS and CDR2 reads YYNGEE. This entry is derived from a study of shared clonotypes between healthy human individuals (dated by TCRdb to about 2020). With respect to the entire study: The cohort comprised two women and a few men aged 18 to 49 years. Different laboratories and diverse techniques were used to prepare libraries and sequence TCR repertoires, to increase sequencing depth and limit assay-specific biases. Leukapheresis yielded between about 0.8 and 8.9 billion PBMCs per donor. Blood TCR repertoires of about five healthy adults were deeply sequenced to estimate repertoire size and the extent of clonotype sharing between individuals. For each donor, CD4 naive and CD4 memory were each run on three plates, CD8 naive on two plates, and CD8 memory on one plate. On the study overall, not on this receptor specifically: Larger estimated clonotype richness was generally found for naive subsets than for memory subsets. Pairwise subsampling led to the expectation that sequencing depth would affect the degree of clonotype sharing among donors. Higher generation probabilities were observed for clonotypes shared by all four sorted-subset donors than for non-shared clonotypes. Only blood was sampled, and tissue TCR repertoires likely differ from those in blood. Even with the large sequencing depth, rarefaction of the sorted-subset datasets indicated that sequencing was incomplete. The genetic and exposure-history diversity represented was limited by the small number of donors. Across several donors, approximately 5% of naive CD4, roughly 3.5% of naive CD8, 2.3% of memory CD4, and 0.3% to 0.45% of memory CD8 clonotypes were shared.

What was sequenced was memory CD4+ T cells from PBMCs. Interpreted using the paper, the cell subset or site label stands for: CD45RA-negative fraction. The sequence is built from TRBV9 and TRBJ2-2; D gene: possibly TRBD1, on 5 matching bases. The source of this sequence is a man aged 18 to 30 in good health. Some clones in this sample may be carry-over from other donors' samples. The CDR3 reads CASSVAGLNTGELFF. The DNA reads as follows: TGTGCCAGCAGCGTAGCAGGGTTAAACACCGGGGAGCTGTTTTTT.